These T cell receptor beta chains were read from a single sample in a study of identical twins. Using its own MiXCR run on the 5' RACE reads, TCRdb lists one record per CDR3 protein. This repertoire shows 1.5 million to 2 million distinct CDR3 sequences, about 31% found once; its top ten account for under 0.35%. The sample comprised cord blood. All receptors come from a newborn girl in good health. CDR3s include the opening cysteine and the closing phenylalanine or tryptophan. Each record gives: V gene, J gene, D gene, clone size, CDR3 DNA, CDR3 protein. A D gene is named only where the DNA matches it firmly. The size of a clone is reported for some rows only, either as once, few or many, or as a class for expanded clones.

v_gene: TRBV20-1
j_gene: TRBJ2-7
d_gene: NA
abundance: NA
CDR3nt: TGCAGTGCCCCCCCGGCCGGTCCCTACAATGAGCAGTACTTC
CDR3aa: CSAPPAGPYNEQYF

v_gene: TRBV7-2
j_gene: TRBJ1-2
d_gene: TRBD1
abundance: NA
CDR3nt: TGTGCCAGCAGCCTTAGACAGGGGGATATTCATGGCTACACCTTC
CDR3aa: CASSLRQGDIHGYTF

v_gene: TRBV28
j_gene: TRBJ2-1
d_gene: TRBD2
abundance: NA
CDR3nt: TGTGCCAGCCGGGTGACGGGAGGACAGTTCTTC
CDR3aa: CASRVTGGQFF

v_gene: TRBV12-3/TRBV12-4
j_gene: TRBJ1-4
d_gene: TRBD1
abundance: few
CDR3nt: TGTGCCAGCACGCCGGGACAGTTTAATGAAAAACTGTTTTTT
CDR3aa: CASTPGQFNEKLFF

v_gene: TRBV20-1
j_gene: TRBJ2-5
d_gene: NA
abundance: once
CDR3nt: TGCAGTGCGAGCGTCGCTAATGAGCAGTACTTC
CDR3aa: CSASVANEQYF

v_gene: TRBV7-2
j_gene: TRBJ2-1
d_gene: NA
abundance: few
CDR3nt: TGTGCCAGCAGCTACGTGTACTCCTACAATGAGCAGTTCTTC
CDR3aa: CASSYVYSYNEQFF

v_gene: TRBV7-9
j_gene: TRBJ2-7
d_gene: TRBD2
abundance: NA
CDR3nt: TGTGCCAGCAGCTTGGGGACTAGCGGGCAAAATGAGCAGTACTTC
CDR3aa: CASSLGTSGQNEQYF

v_gene: TRBV12-3/TRBV12-4
j_gene: TRBJ2-3
d_gene: TRBD2
abundance: few
CDR3nt: TGTGCCAGCATTACAGGACTAGCAGGCACAGATACGCAGTATTTT
CDR3aa: CASITGLAGTDTQYF

v_gene: TRBV2
j_gene: TRBJ1-5
d_gene: NA
abundance: NA
CDR3nt: TGTGCCAGCAGTGAAGAGGGTAGTGAGGATCAGCCCCAGCATTTT
CDR3aa: CASSEEGSEDQPQHF

v_gene: TRBV29-1
j_gene: TRBJ1-2
d_gene: NA
abundance: few
CDR3nt: TGCAGCGTTGCCATCGGGTACGGCTACACCTTC
CDR3aa: CSVAIGYGYTF

v_gene: TRBV7-2
j_gene: TRBJ2-7
d_gene: NA
abundance: few
CDR3nt: TGTGCCAGCAGCTTAGGAAGTCGGACTAACTACGAGCAGTACTTC
CDR3aa: CASSLGSRTNYEQYF

v_gene: TRBV4-1
j_gene: TRBJ2-1
d_gene: TRBD1
abundance: few
CDR3nt: TGCGCCAGCAGCCGGGACAGGGGATTCCATGAGCAGTTCTTC
CDR3aa: CASSRDRGFHEQFF

v_gene: TRBV18
j_gene: TRBJ1-4
d_gene: NA
abundance: once
CDR3nt: TGTGCCAGCTCACCGCAGCAAAATGAAAAACTGTTTTTT
CDR3aa: CASSPQQNEKLFF

v_gene: TRBV12-3/TRBV12-4
j_gene: TRBJ2-3
d_gene: NA
abundance: few
CDR3nt: TGTGCCAGCACCCGTCAGGCTAGTGCAGATACGCAGTATTTT
CDR3aa: CASTRQASADTQYF

v_gene: TRBV6-6
j_gene: TRBJ2-3
d_gene: NA
abundance: few
CDR3nt: TGTGCCAGCAGTTACCTTGGCGCTAGCACAGATACGCAGTATTTT
CDR3aa: CASSYLGASTDTQYF

v_gene: TRBV15
j_gene: TRBJ2-2
d_gene: NA
abundance: NA
CDR3nt: TGTGCCACCAGCACCCCCAGTGGGGAGCTGTTTTTT
CDR3aa: CATSTPSGELFF

v_gene: TRBV4-2
j_gene: TRBJ2-3
d_gene: TRBD2
abundance: many
CDR3nt: TGTGCCAGCAGCCACCTAGCGGGCCCCACAGATACGCAGTATTTT
CDR3aa: CASSHLAGPTDTQYF

v_gene: TRBV20-1
j_gene: TRBJ2-1
d_gene: NA
abundance: NA
CDR3nt: TGCAGTGCTAGCATGCCTCTTATCTACAATGAGCAGTTCTTC
CDR3aa: CSASMPLIYNEQFF

v_gene: TRBV3-1
j_gene: TRBJ2-3
d_gene: TRBD2
abundance: NA
CDR3nt: TGTGCCCGCAGCCAAGAGATCGGGAGGCAGCATTATACGCAGTATTTT
CDR3aa: CARSQEIGRQHYTQYF

v_gene: TRBV3-1
j_gene: TRBJ1-2
d_gene: TRBD1
abundance: once
CDR3nt: TGTGCCAGCAGCCATTTAGGGGACAGGGTGAATTATGGCTACACCTTC
CDR3aa: CASSHLGDRVNYGYTF

v_gene: TRBV6-6
j_gene: TRBJ2-3
d_gene: NA
abundance: NA
CDR3nt: TGTGCCAGCAGTTACTCGGGGGGGCCCACAGATACGCAGTATTTT
CDR3aa: CASSYSGGPTDTQYF

v_gene: TRBV5-1
j_gene: TRBJ2-5
d_gene: NA
abundance: few
CDR3nt: TGCGCCAGCAGCGAGGCGACAGATCCTCTGGAGACCCAGTACTTC
CDR3aa: CASSEATDPLETQYF

v_gene: TRBV20-1
j_gene: TRBJ2-7
d_gene: TRBD2
abundance: NA
CDR3nt: TGCAGTGCTAGACCTGGACTAGCGGGGGTCTTCCCCTACGAGCAGTACTTC
CDR3aa: CSARPGLAGVFPYEQYF

v_gene: TRBV11-2
j_gene: TRBJ1-2
d_gene: NA
abundance: few
CDR3nt: TGTGCCAGCAGCTTCCGACAGCTCTATGGCTACACCTTC
CDR3aa: CASSFRQLYGYTF

v_gene: TRBV29-1
j_gene: TRBJ1-4
d_gene: NA
abundance: NA
CDR3nt: TGCAGCTTTGAAATCGTGGGCAGGGGAAGTGAAAAACTGTTTTTT
CDR3aa: CSFEIVGRGSEKLFF

v_gene: TRBV7-2
j_gene: TRBJ2-2
d_gene: TRBD2
abundance: NA
CDR3nt: TGTGCCAGCAGCTTTATAAGCGGGAGACCCAACACCGGGGAGCTGTTTTTT
CDR3aa: CASSFISGRPNTGELFF

v_gene: TRBV5-1
j_gene: TRBJ2-3
d_gene: NA
abundance: many
CDR3nt: TGCGCCAGCAGCCCCCAACTCGAAGTTAGCACAGATACGCAGTATTTT
CDR3aa: CASSPQLEVSTDTQYF

v_gene: TRBV7-9
j_gene: TRBJ2-1
d_gene: NA
abundance: NA
CDR3nt: TGTGCCAGCAGCAGACCGGGACTTGGTAACAATGAGCAGTTCTTC
CDR3aa: CASSRPGLGNNEQFF

v_gene: TRBV3-1
j_gene: TRBJ1-3
d_gene: NA
abundance: NA
CDR3nt: TGTGCCAGCAGCCAAGAGGGAGCCGGGAGCCAAAACACCATATATTTT
CDR3aa: CASSQEGAGSQNTIYF

v_gene: TRBV20-1
j_gene: TRBJ2-1
d_gene: TRBD1
abundance: few
CDR3nt: TGCAGTGCTAACTACAGGGGCGAGAGCTCCTACAATGAGCAGTTCTTC
CDR3aa: CSANYRGESSYNEQFF

v_gene: TRBV11-2
j_gene: TRBJ2-3
d_gene: NA
abundance: few
CDR3nt: TGTGCCAGCAGCTTACTGGGGGTTCCCACAGATACGCAGTATTTT
CDR3aa: CASSLLGVPTDTQYF

v_gene: TRBV21-1
j_gene: TRBJ2-1
d_gene: NA
abundance: few
CDR3nt: TGTGCCCCCGGGGCAGGGAGCGACAATGAGCAGTTCTTC
CDR3aa: CAPGAGSDNEQFF

v_gene: TRBV13
j_gene: TRBJ2-5
d_gene: NA
abundance: NA
CDR3nt: TGTGCCAGCAGCTTAAGACGACACCAGACATCCTACGGGCAGTACTTC
CDR3aa: CASSLRRHQTSYGQYF

v_gene: TRBV7-9
j_gene: TRBJ2-3
d_gene: TRBD2
abundance: many
CDR3nt: TGTGCCAGCAGCTTGTCTAGCGGGGGGATCACAGATACGCAGTATTTT
CDR3aa: CASSLSSGGITDTQYF

v_gene: TRBV6-6
j_gene: TRBJ1-6
d_gene: TRBD1
abundance: NA
CDR3nt: TGTGCCAGAAGTCCGGGGGACAGGGCGATCTATAATTCACCCCTCCACTTT
CDR3aa: CARSPGDRAIYNSPLHF

v_gene: TRBV28
j_gene: TRBJ2-1
d_gene: NA
abundance: NA
CDR3nt: TGTGCCAGCAGCTTACTGGACAGCCAGTTCAATGAGCAGTTCTTC
CDR3aa: CASSLLDSQFNEQFF

v_gene: TRBV28
j_gene: TRBJ2-3
d_gene: TRBD1
abundance: few
CDR3nt: TGTGCCAGCATCTCAGGGCAGGGGGTCCCAGATACGCAGTATTTT
CDR3aa: CASISGQGVPDTQYF

v_gene: TRBV6-5
j_gene: TRBJ1-5
d_gene: TRBD1
abundance: few
CDR3nt: TGTGCCAGCAGAGGGGACAGGGGAGGCAATCAGCCCCAGCATTTT
CDR3aa: CASRGDRGGNQPQHF

v_gene: TRBV27
j_gene: TRBJ2-1
d_gene: TRBD2
abundance: few
CDR3nt: TGTGCCAGCAGCCCCGGGACTAGCGGGAGGTACTACAATGAGCAGTTCTTC
CDR3aa: CASSPGTSGRYYNEQFF

v_gene: TRBV12-3/TRBV12-4
j_gene: TRBJ1-4
d_gene: TRBD1
abundance: NA
CDR3nt: TGTGCCAGCAGTTTGCGCCCCAGGGGGAATGAAAAACTGTTTTTT
CDR3aa: CASSLRPRGNEKLFF

v_gene: TRBV3-1
j_gene: TRBJ2-3
d_gene: NA
abundance: few
CDR3nt: TGTGCCAGCAGCCAACCCGGACGGAACACAGATACGCAGTATTTT
CDR3aa: CASSQPGRNTDTQYF

v_gene: TRBV9
j_gene: TRBJ2-3
d_gene: NA
abundance: few
CDR3nt: TGTGCCAGCAGCGTAGCGCAGGGAAGAGTAGCGCCTTATACAGATACGCAGTATTTT
CDR3aa: CASSVAQGRVAPYTDTQYF

v_gene: TRBV6-6
j_gene: TRBJ1-2
d_gene: TRBD1
abundance: few
CDR3nt: TGTGCCAGCAGTTCGGATATCAGGGGGCCCTATGGCTACACCTTC
CDR3aa: CASSSDIRGPYGYTF

v_gene: TRBV29-1
j_gene: TRBJ2-3
d_gene: NA
abundance: NA
CDR3nt: TGCAGCGTTGCCAGGCCGCTCACAGATACGCAGTATTTT
CDR3aa: CSVARPLTDTQYF

v_gene: TRBV20-1
j_gene: TRBJ1-6
d_gene: NA
abundance: NA
CDR3nt: TGCAGTGCTAGAGATCGGGGACGCCGTCGCTCACCCCTCCACTTT
CDR3aa: CSARDRGRRRSPLHF

v_gene: TRBV7-9
j_gene: TRBJ2-7
d_gene: TRBD1
abundance: NA
CDR3nt: TGTGCCAGCAGCTTGCAGGGACAGGGCGACGAGCAGTACTTC
CDR3aa: CASSLQGQGDEQYF

v_gene: TRBV6-6
j_gene: TRBJ2-7
d_gene: NA
abundance: NA
CDR3nt: TGTGCCAGCAGTAACCGCCCACAGGGCTACGAGCAGTACTTC
CDR3aa: CASSNRPQGYEQYF

v_gene: TRBV28
j_gene: TRBJ2-3
d_gene: NA
abundance: NA
CDR3nt: TGTGCCAGCAGGGAACTAGATACGCAGTATTTT
CDR3aa: CASRELDTQYF

v_gene: TRBV3-1
j_gene: TRBJ2-1
d_gene: NA
abundance: NA
CDR3nt: TGTGCCAGCAGCAGGGGAGTGAATGAGCGGTTCTTC
CDR3aa: CASSRGVNERFF

v_gene: TRBV20-1
j_gene: TRBJ2-3
d_gene: TRBD2
abundance: NA
CDR3nt: TGCAGTGCTAGATTCCCTAGCGGGGGGAGGGAAGGCACAGATACGCAGTATTTT
CDR3aa: CSARFPSGGREGTDTQYF

v_gene: TRBV12-3/TRBV12-4
j_gene: TRBJ2-1
d_gene: TRBD2
abundance: few
CDR3nt: TGTGCCAGCAGCTCCCGATTTGGGTCGGGGGGTCTCTACAATGAGCAGTTCTTC
CDR3aa: CASSSRFGSGGLYNEQFF

v_gene: TRBV5-1
j_gene: TRBJ2-5
d_gene: TRBD1
abundance: few
CDR3nt: TGCGCCAGCAGCTTTTATAGGGACAGGGTCGACAATGAGCAGTACTTC
CDR3aa: CASSFYRDRVDNEQYF

v_gene: TRBV4-2
j_gene: TRBJ2-1
d_gene: TRBD2
abundance: NA
CDR3nt: TGTGCCAGCAGCCATAATCCTAGCGGGAATTTTCACAATGAGCAGTTCTTC
CDR3aa: CASSHNPSGNFHNEQFF